Shown below are 20 T cell receptor beta chains from a single sample sequenced in a study of blood T cell repertoires in COVID-19 (TCRdb year 2020). Libraries came from the immunoSEQ multiplex PCR assay. In its TCRdb copy, this immuneACCESS table keeps in-frame sequences only and misses some clones. Where compared with another copy, unresolved V genes explain less than half of these, and the others have no known cause. The sample table shows some 100,000 clones, and roughly nine tenths are seen once. About 0.89% of the sample is held by the ten biggest clonotypes. The sample was peripheral blood. Receptor source: a man aged 55 to 69 with acute or convalescent COVID-19.

The chain couples TRBV24-1 to TRBJ2-1; the D is unclear. The CDR3 is 14 residues long. Per germline, CDR1 KGHDR and CDR2 SFDVKD. Trimming removed 0 bases at V and 5 bases at J, with 7 bases between. CDR3: CATSDLRIDNEQFF. The CDR3, as DNA: TGTGCCACCAGTGATTTGAGAATAGACAATGAGCAGTTCTTC.

The V gene is TRBV30, the J gene TRBJ2-1, with D tentatively TRBD1 (6 bases). CDR3 size: 14 residues. The V end was cut by 2 bases, the J end by 4 bases, with 12 bases between. Germline V gene lookup returns CDR1 GTSNPN and CDR2 SVGIG (reference sequence). CDR3 protein: CAWSTTGLYNEQFF. As DNA, the CDR3 is TGTGCCTGGAGTACGACAGGCTTGTACAATGAGCAGTTCTTC.

The gene calls are TRBV19 and TRBJ1-5; 7 nucleotides align to TRBD1. CDR3 length: 15 amino acids. After removal of 10 bases from V and 5 bases from J, the junction contained 14 bases not matched to a gene. Germline-derived CDR1 and CDR2 are LNHDA and SQIVND (reference sequence). CDR3 DNA: TGTGCCACCAGCGAGACAAGGGGGCCGGATCAGCCCCAGCATTTT. This translates into CATSETRGPDQPQHF.

The rearrangement uses TRBV7-8 and TRBJ2-5; 10 nucleotides agree with TRBD1. The CDR3 loop spans 15 amino acids. V lost 5 bases to trimming and J lost 5 bases; unmatched junction nucleotides: 8. The germline V gene encodes CDR1 SGHVS and CDR2 FQNEAQ. CDR3 region: CASSIGTGEKETQYF. CDR3 DNA sequence: TGTGCCAGCAGCATAGGGACAGGGGAGAAGGAGACCCAGTACTTC.

V is TRBV5-5 and J is TRBJ2-1; 12 nucleotides line up with TRBD1. CDR1 is SGHKS and CDR2 is YYEKEE in the germline V gene (reference sequence). V trimming: 6 bases; J trimming: 2 bases; junction bases outside the gene matches: 3. The CDR3 totals 15 residues. The CDR3 DNA reads TGTGCCAGCACCTGGGACAGGGGGCCCTACAATGAGCAGTTCTTC. This translates into CASTWDRGPYNEQFF.

This chain joins TRBV29-1 and TRBJ2-5; weak D call: TRBD1 (5 bases). Germline assignment: CDR1 SQVTM and CDR2 ANQGSEA. This CDR3 is built from 13 residues. V gave up 7 bases and J gave up 5 bases, with 17 bases separating them. The CDR3 region has the DNA TGCAGCGCCGCATTAGGGGCGAGGGAGACCCAGTACTTC. Translating gives CSAALGARETQYF.

The chain has TRBV5-8 and TRBJ1-2; D remains unclear. Germline CDR1 and CDR2: SGHTS and YDEGEE. V lost 5 bases, J lost 6 bases, and 17 bases lay in between. The CDR3 is made up of 14 amino acids. The CDR3 loop reads CASRAEVFGHGYTF. The CDR3 DNA is TGTGCCAGCAGGGCGGAGGTCTTTGGCCATGGCTACACCTTC.

This sequence joins TRBV24-1 and TRBJ1-4; TRBD1 aligns across 7 bases. V shed 10 bases and J 7 bases; nucleotides not matched to a gene: 8. Germline values: CDR1 KGHDR, CDR2 SFDVKD. This CDR3 comprises 13 residues. The CDR3 region has the DNA TGTGCCACTCAATCGACAGGGAGTGAAAAACTGTTTTTT. It yields the protein CATQSTGSEKLFF.

This chain uses TRBV2 with TRBJ2-7; a possible D gene is TRBD1 (5 bases). The ends were cut back, 10 bases at V and 0 bases at J, with 16 bases in the middle. The CDR3 covers 14 residues. CDR1 and CDR2 (germline): SNHLY, FYNNEI. CDR3 DNA sequence: TGTGCCACCGGGCCAGGGCTGGGCTCCTACGAGCAGTACTTC. Translating it yields CATGPGLGSYEQYF.

The V gene is TRBV11-2, the J gene TRBJ2-2; the match to TRBD2 covers 15 bases. The germline V gene has CDR1 SGHAT and CDR2 FQNNGV. The CDR3 is made up of 18 amino acids. The trim removed 6 bases at V and 3 bases at J, leaving 8 bases unmatched. In nucleotides, the CDR3 is TGTGCCAGCAGACGCGCCGGACTAGCGGGAGGGGACACCGGGGAGCTGTTTTTT. Translated: CASRRAGLAGGDTGELFF.

This rearrangement joins TRBV6-2 or TRBV6-3 to TRBJ2-7, with TRBD2 identical over 15 bases. With 5 bases clipped from V and 7 bases from J, the junction kept 6 bases outside the gene matches. CDR1 is MNHEY, CDR2 SVGEGT, per germline. The CDR3 runs to 15 residues. CDR3 in DNA: TGTGCCAGCAGTCTGGGACTAGCGGGAGGCGGGGAGCAGTACTTC. Its protein is CASSLGLAGGGEQYF.

The chain recombines TRBV5-4 with TRBJ2-7; 9 bases are shared with TRBD1. CDR1 SGHNT and CDR2 YYREEE come from the germline V gene (reference sequence). V gave up 4 bases and J gave up 4 bases; unmatched junction bases: 6. CDR3 length: 14 residues. The CDR3 sequence: CASSRDRAPYEQYV. CDR3 nucleotides: TGTGCCAGCAGCCGGGACAGGGCACCTTACGAGCAGTACGTC.

This chain connects TRBV24-1 to TRBJ2-3; TRBD2 aligns across 7 bases. J lost 0 bases, V lost 9 bases, and 2 bases had no gene match. The germline CDR1 and CDR2 sequences are KGHDR and SFDVKD. The CDR3 runs to 13 residues. The CDR3 is CATGGDSTDTQYF. Here the CDR3 DNA reads TGTGCCACCGGGGGGGACAGCACAGATACGCAGTATTTT.

The chain uses TRBV5-1 and TRBJ2-3, with a possible D match to TRBD2 (6 bases). The CDR3 spans 14 residues. Trimming pared 2 bases from V and 0 bases from J, leaving 7 bases between. CDR1 and CDR2 (germline): SGHRS, YFSETQ. In DNA form, the CDR3 reads TGCGCCAGCAGCTTTAGCGGAAGCACAGATACGCAGTATTTT. This sequence encodes CASSFSGSTDTQYF.

The V gene is TRBV10-3, the J gene TRBJ2-7, with TRBD1 identical over 7 bases. The CDR3 is 11 residues long. V lost 10 bases to trimming and J lost 5 bases; unmatched junction nucleotides: 5. In germline, CDR1 is ENHRY, CDR2 SYGVKD. DNA of the CDR3: TGTGCCACCGGACAGGCCCACGAGCAGTACGTC. Encoded protein: CATGQAHEQYV.

The genes are TRBV6-5 and TRBJ1-2; D is undetermined. Germline V gene lookup returns CDR1 MNHEY and CDR2 SVGAGI. The CDR3 has 15 residues. Trimming pared 3 bases from V and 1 base from J, leaving 12 bases between. CDR3 sequence reads: CASSYSGSVNYGYTF. The CDR3 bases are TGTGCCAGCAGTTATAGTGGCAGCGTTAACTATGGCTACACCTTC.

V gene TRBV4-1 combines with J gene TRBJ1-4; TRBD1 might be the D (6 bases). The CDR3 is made up of 16 amino acids. V lost 0 bases to trimming and J lost 7 bases, with 15 bases between them. The germline V gene encodes CDR1 MGHRA and CDR2 YSYEKL. CDR3 sequence: CASSQDRGGDGEKLFF. The CDR3 DNA sequence: TGCGCCAGCAGCCAAGATCGGGGGGGCGATGGTGAAAAACTGTTTTTT.

In nucleotides, the CDR3 is TGCGCCAGCAGCCCGACCGGGACAGCTAATCAGCCCCAGCATTTT. This sequence encodes CASSPTGTANQPQHF. This rearrangement joins TRBV5-1 to TRBJ1-5, with TRBD1 identical over 7 bases. CDR1 SGHRS and CDR2 YFSETQ come from the germline V gene. The CDR3 extends over 15 amino acids. The V gene end was trimmed by 4 bases and the J gene end by 4 bases; junction bases not matched to a gene: 8.

The V gene is TRBV10-1, the J gene TRBJ2-3; 9 nucleotides align to TRBD2. After removal of 2 bases from V and 2 bases from J, the junction contained 8 bases not matched to a gene. The CDR3 has 17 residues. CDR1 and CDR2 (germline): WNHNN, SYGVQD (reference sequence). CDR3 loop: CASSEIRSGSVTDTQYF. CDR3 DNA: TGCGCCAGCAGTGAGATACGTAGCGGGAGTGTCACAGATACGCAGTATTTT.

V usage is TRBV4-1 and J usage is TRBJ2-1; 11 bases are a match to TRBD2. V lost 5 bases to trimming and J lost 3 bases; unmatched junction nucleotides: 15. CDR1 and CDR2 (germline): MGHRA, YSYEKL. The CDR3 length is 19 residues. The chain's CDR3 is CASSKSRDSGLADYNEQFF. CDR3 nucleotide sequence: TGCGCCAGCAGCAAAAGCCGGGATTCGGGACTAGCGGACTACAATGAGCAGTTCTTC.